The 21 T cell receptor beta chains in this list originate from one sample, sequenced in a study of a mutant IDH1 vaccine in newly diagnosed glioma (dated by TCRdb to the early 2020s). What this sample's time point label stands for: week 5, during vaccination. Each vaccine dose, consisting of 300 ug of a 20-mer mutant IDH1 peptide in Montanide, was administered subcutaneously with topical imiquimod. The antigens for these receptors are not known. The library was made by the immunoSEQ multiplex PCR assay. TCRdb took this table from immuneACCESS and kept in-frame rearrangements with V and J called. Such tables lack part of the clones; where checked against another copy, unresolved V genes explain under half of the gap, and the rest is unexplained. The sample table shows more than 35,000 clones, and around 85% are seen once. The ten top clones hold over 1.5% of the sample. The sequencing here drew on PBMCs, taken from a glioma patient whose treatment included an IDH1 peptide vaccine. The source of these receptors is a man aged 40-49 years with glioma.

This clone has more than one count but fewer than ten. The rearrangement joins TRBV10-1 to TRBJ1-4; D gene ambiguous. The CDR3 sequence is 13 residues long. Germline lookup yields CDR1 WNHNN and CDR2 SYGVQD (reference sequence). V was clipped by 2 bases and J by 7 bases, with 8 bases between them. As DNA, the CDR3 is TGCGCCAGCAGTGAGGCAACAGCTGAAAAACTGTTTTTT. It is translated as CASSEATAEKLFF.

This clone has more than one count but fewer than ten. In DNA, the CDR3 is TGTGCCATCAGTGAGGCAGGGGGGGCGGCCTATGGCTACACCTTC. Amino acid sequence: CAISEAGGAAYGYTF. The chain recombines TRBV10-3 with TRBJ1-2; 7 nucleotides agree with TRBD1. Trimming cost V 2 bases and J 4 bases; bases outside gene matches: 7. The V gene's germline CDR1 is ENHRY and CDR2 SYGVKD. CDR3 length: 15 residues.

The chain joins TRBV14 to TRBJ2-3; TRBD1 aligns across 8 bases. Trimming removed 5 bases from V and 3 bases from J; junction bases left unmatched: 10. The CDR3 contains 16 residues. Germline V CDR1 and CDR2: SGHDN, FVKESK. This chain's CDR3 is CASSSLTGAGTDTQYF. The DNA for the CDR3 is TGTGCCAGCAGCTCCCTGACAGGGGCAGGGACAGATACGCAGTATTTT.

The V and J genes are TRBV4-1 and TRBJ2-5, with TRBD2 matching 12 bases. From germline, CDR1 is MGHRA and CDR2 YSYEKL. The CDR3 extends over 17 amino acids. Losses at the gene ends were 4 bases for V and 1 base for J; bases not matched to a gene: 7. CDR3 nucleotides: TGCGCCAGCAGCCTTCGGCCTAGCGGGAGGGTCCAAGAGACCCAGTACTTC. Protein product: CASSLRPSGRVQETQYF.

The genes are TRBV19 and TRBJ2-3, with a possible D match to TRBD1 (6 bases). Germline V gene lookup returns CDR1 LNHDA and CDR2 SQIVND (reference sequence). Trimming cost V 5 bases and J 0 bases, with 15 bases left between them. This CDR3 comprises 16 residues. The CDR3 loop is CASSVGQLSSTDTQYF. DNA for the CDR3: TGTGCCAGTAGTGTGGGACAACTGTCTAGCACAGATACGCAGTATTTT.

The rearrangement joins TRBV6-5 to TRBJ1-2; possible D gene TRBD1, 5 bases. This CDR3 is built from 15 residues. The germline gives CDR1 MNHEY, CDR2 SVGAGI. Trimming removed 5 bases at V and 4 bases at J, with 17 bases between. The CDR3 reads CASSPRGEGLYGYTF. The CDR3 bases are TGTGCCAGCAGTCCCCGGGGGGAAGGCCTCTATGGCTACACCTTC.

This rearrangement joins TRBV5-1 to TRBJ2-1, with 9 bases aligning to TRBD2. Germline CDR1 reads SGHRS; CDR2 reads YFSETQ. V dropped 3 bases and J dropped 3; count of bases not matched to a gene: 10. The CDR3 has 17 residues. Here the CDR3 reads CASSSSLAGNYYNEQFF. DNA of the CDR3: TGCGCCAGCAGCTCGTCTCTAGCGGGAAACTACTACAATGAGCAGTTCTTC.

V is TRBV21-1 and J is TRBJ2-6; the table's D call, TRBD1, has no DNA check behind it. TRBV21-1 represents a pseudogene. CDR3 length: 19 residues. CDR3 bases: TGTGCCAGCAGCAAAGGAGGAAGGGACAGCCCGGGTGGGGCCAACGTCCTGACTTTC. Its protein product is CASSKGGRDSPGGANVLTF.

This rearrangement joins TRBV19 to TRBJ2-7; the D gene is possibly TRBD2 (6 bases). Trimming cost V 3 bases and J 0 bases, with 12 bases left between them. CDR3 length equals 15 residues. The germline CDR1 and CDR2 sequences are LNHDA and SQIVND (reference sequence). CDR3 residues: CASSIWGGGSYEQYF. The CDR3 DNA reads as TGTGCCAGTAGTATTTGGGGAGGAGGCTCCTACGAGCAGTACTTC.

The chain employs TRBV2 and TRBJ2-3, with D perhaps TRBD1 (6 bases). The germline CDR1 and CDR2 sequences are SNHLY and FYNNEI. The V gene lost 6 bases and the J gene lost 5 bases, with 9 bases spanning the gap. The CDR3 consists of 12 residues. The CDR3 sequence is CASRLQGDTQYF. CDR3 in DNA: TGTGCCAGCAGATTACAGGGAGATACGCAGTATTTT.

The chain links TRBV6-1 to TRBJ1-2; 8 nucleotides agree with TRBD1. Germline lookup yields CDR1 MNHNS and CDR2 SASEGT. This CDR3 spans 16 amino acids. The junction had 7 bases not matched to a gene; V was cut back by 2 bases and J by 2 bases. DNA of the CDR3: TGTGCCAGCAGTGAACCTCCCGGGACAGGAAACTATGGCTACACCTTC. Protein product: CASSEPPGTGNYGYTF.

As DNA, the CDR3 is TGTGCCAGCAGTTTGGCCGAAAACTATGGCTACACCTTC. Translating it yields CASSLAENYGYTF. This chain uses TRBV27 with TRBJ1-2, with unresolved D. Germline CDR1 and CDR2: MNHEY and SMNVEV (reference sequence). The CDR3 has 13 amino acids. The ends were cut back, 3 bases at V and 2 bases at J, with 7 bases in the middle.

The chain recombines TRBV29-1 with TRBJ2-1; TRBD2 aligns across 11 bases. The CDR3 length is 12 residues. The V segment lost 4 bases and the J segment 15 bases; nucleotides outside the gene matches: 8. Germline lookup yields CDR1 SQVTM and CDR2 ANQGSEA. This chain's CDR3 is CSVAASGRIGFF. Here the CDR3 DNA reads TGCAGCGTTGCGGCTAGCGGGAGGATCGGGTTCTTC.

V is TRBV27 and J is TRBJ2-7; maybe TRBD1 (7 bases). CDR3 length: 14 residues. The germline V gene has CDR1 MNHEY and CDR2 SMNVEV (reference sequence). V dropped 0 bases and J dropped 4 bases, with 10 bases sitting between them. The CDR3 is CASSLSSGGYEQYF. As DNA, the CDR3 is TGTGCCAGCAGTTTATCGTCAGGGGGGTACGAGCAGTACTTC.

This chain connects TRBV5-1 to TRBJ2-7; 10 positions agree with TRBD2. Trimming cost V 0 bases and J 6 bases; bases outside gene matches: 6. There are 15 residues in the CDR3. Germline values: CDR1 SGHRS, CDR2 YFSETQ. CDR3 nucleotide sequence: TGCGCCAGCAGCTTGGACCCTAGCGGGAGTTTCGAGCAGTACTTC. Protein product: CASSLDPSGSFEQYF.

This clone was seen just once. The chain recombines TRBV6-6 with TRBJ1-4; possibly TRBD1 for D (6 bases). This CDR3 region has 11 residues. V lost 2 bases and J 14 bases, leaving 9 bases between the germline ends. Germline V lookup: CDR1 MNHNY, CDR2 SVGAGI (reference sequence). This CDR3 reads CASSYRDTLFF. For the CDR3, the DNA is TGTGCCAGCAGTTACCGGGACACGCTGTTTTTT.

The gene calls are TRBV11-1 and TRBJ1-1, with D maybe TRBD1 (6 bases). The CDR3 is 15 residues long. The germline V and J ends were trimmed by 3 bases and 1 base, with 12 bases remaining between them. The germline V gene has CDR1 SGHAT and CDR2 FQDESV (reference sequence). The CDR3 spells CASSFSRGTNTEAFF. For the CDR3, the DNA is TGTGCCAGCAGCTTTTCCAGGGGTACGAACACTGAAGCTTTCTTT.

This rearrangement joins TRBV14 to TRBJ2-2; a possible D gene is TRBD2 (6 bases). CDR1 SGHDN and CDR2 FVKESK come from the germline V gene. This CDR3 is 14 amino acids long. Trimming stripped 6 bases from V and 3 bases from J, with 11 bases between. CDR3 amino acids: CASSAGRYTGELFF. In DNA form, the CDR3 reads TGTGCCAGCAGTGCAGGGAGGTACACCGGGGAGCTGTTTTTT.

CDR3 sequence: CASSQGGSGTEAFF. In DNA form, the CDR3 reads TGTGCCAGCAGCCAGGGCGGGTCGGGCACTGAAGCTTTCTTT. The chain has TRBV5-4 and TRBJ1-1; weak D call: TRBD1 (5 bases). Per germline, CDR1 SGHNT and CDR2 YYREEE (reference sequence). This CDR3 has 14 amino acids. Trimming shortened V by 4 bases and J by 4 bases, and 14 bases separated the two germline ends.

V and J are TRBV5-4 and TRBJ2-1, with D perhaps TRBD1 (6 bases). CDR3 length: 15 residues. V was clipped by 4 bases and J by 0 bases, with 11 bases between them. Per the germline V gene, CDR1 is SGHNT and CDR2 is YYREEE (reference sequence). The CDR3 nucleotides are TGTGCCAGCAGCCCTGGACAGAGCTCCTACAATGAGCAGTTCTTC. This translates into CASSPGQSSYNEQFF.

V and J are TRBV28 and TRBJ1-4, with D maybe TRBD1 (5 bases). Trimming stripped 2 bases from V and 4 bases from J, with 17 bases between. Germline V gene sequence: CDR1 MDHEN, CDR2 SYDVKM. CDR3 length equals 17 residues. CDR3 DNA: TGTGCCAGCAGTTTACGGGGGTGGCGCTCGAATAATGAAAAACTGTTTTTT. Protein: CASSLRGWRSNNEKLFF.